This record looks at one TCR beta chain sequence and its context. The target antigen is unknown. The CDR3 runs to 13 residues. Looked up from germline, CDR1 is LNHNV and CDR2 is YYDKDF (reference sequence). V lost 5 bases and J 7 bases, leaving 12 bases between the germline ends. This sample is drawn from a study of response to subunit inactivated influenza vaccine. Findings of the study overall: Authors suggested each seasonal flu vaccination may recruit only limited numbers of new T cells.

A single record per CDR3 protein comes from TCRdb applying MiXCR to the RT-PCR reads. The repertoire holds roughly 500,000 distinct CDR3 sequences, with around 21% as singletons. These same records also appear under a second study, on T cells expressing NK-cell markers. That paper adds: 5'RACE template switching with UMIs produced the TCR beta cDNA. Out of eight donors sequenced, seven tested HCMV-seropositive and the remaining one seronegative. In several experiments, sorting was confined to alpha-beta TCR T cells through use of an anti-gamma-delta TCR antibody.

The specimen comprised CD4+ T cells sorted from PBMCs, sampled 11 to 12 days after vaccination. The sequence was collected from a man aged 50 to 59 who received an inactivated influenza vaccine. The chain couples TRBV15 to TRBJ1-5; D remains ambiguous. The CDR3 DNA is TGTGCCACCAGCCTAGAATTTTTGCAGCCCCAGCATTTT. This gives the protein CATSLEFLQPQHF.